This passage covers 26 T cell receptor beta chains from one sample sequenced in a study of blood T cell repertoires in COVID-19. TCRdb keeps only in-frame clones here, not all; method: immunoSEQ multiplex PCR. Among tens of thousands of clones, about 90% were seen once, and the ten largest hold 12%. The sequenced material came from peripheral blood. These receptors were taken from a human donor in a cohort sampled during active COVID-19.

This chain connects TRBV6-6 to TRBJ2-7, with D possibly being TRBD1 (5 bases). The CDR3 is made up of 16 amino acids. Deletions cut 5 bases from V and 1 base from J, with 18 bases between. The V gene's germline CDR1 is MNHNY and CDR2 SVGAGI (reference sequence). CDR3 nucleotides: TGTGCCAGCAGTGGCGCGGCCCGGGCAGGGTCCTACGAGCAGTACTTC. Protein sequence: CASSGAARAGSYEQYF.

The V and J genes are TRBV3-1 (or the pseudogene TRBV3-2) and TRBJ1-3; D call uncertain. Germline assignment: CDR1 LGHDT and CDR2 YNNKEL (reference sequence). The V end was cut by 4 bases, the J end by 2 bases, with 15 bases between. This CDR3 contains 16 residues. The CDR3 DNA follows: TGTGCCAGCAGCCCCCGACTGCCTTTAACTGGAAACACCATATATTTT. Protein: CASSPRLPLTGNTIYF.

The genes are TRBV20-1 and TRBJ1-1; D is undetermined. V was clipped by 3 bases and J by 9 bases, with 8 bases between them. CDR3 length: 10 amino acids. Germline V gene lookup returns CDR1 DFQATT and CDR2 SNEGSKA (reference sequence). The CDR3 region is CSASDMKAFF. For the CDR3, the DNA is TGCAGTGCTAGCGACATGAAAGCTTTCTTT.

The CDR3 sequence is CASSSDTAYGYGYTF. CDR3 DNA sequence: TGTGCCAGCAGCTCAGACACCGCGTACGGCTATGGCTACACCTTC. This chain uses TRBV7-9 with TRBJ1-2; D ambiguous. Germline CDR1 SEHNR, CDR2 FQNEAQ (reference sequence). There are 15 residues in the CDR3. Deletions cut 4 bases from V and 4 bases from J, with 16 bases between.

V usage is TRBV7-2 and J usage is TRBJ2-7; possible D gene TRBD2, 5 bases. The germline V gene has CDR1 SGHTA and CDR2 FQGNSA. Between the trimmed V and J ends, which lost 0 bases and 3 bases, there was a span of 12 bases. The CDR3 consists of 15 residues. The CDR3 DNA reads TGTGCCAGCAGCTTAGCGGGGAGTTACGGCTACGAGCAGTACTTC. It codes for CASSLAGSYGYEQYF. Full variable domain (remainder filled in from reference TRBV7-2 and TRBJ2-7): GAGVSQSPSNKVTEKGKDVELRCDPISGHTALYWYRQSLGQGLEFLIYFQGNSAPDKSGLPSDRFSAERTGGSVSTLTIQRTQQEDSAVYLCASSLAGSYGYEQYFGPGTRLTVT.

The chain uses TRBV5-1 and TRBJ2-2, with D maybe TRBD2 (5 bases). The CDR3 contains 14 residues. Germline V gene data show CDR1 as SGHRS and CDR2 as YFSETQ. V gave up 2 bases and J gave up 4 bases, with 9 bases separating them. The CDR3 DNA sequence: TGCGCCAGCAGCTTATGGGAGCTCACCGGGGAGCTGTTTTTT. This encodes CASSLWELTGELFF. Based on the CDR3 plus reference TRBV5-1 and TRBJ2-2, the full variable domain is KAGVTQTPRYLIKTRGQQVTLSCSPISGHRSVSWYQQTPGQGLQFLFEYFSETQRNKGNFPGRFSGRQFSNSRSEMNVSTLELGDSALYLCASSLWELTGELFFGEGSRLTVL.

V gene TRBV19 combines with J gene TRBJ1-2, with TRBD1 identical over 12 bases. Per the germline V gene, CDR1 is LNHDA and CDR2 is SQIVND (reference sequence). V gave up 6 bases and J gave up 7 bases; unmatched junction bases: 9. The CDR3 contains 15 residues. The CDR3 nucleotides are TGTGCCAGTAGGGATCGGGACAGGGGGCGATTTGGCTACACCTTC. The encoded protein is CASRDRDRGRFGYTF. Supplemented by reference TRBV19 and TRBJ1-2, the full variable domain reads DGGITQSPKYLFRKEGQNVTLSCEQNLNHDAMYWYRQDPGQGLRLIYYSQIVNDFQKGDIAEGYSVSREKKESFPLTVTSAQKNPTAFYLCASRDRDRGRFGYTFGSGTRLTVV.

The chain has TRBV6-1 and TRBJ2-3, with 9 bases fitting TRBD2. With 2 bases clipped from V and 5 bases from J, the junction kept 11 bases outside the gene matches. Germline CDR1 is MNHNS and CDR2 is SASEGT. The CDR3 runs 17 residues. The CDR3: CASSEPVGGGAGDTQYF. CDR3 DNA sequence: TGTGCCAGCAGTGAACCTGTAGGCGGGGGGGCCGGAGATACGCAGTATTTT.

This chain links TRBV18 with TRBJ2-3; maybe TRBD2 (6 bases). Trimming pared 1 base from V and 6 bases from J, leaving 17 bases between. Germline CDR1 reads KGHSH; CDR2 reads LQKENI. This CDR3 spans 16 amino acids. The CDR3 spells CASSPRVELAADTQYF. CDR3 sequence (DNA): TGTGCCAGCTCACCACGGGTAGAACTAGCTGCCGATACGCAGTATTTT.

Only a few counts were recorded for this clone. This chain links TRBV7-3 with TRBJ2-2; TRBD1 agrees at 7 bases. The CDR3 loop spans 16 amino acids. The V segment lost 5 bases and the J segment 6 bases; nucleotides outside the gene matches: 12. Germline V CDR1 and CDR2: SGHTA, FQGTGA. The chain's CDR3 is CASSLTGQVAPGELFF. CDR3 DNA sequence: TGTGCCAGCAGCCTCACAGGACAGGTCGCCCCCGGGGAGCTGTTTTTT.

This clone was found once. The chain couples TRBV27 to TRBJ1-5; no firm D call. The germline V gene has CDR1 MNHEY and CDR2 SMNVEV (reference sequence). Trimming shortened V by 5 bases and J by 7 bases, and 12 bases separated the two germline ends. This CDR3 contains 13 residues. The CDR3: CASSPYEHQPQHF. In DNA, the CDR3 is TGTGCCAGCAGTCCATATGAACACCAGCCCCAGCATTTT.

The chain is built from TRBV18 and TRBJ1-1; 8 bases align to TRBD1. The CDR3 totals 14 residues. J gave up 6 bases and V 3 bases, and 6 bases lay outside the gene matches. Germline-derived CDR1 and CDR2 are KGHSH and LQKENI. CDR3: CASSPVQGAPEAFF. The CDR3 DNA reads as TGTGCCAGCTCACCGGTTCAGGGGGCCCCTGAAGCTTTCTTT. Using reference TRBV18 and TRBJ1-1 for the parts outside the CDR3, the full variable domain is NAGVMQNPRHLVRRRGQEARLRCSPMKGHSHVYWYRQLPEEGLKFMVYLQKENIIDESGMPKERFSAEFPKEGPSILRIQQVVRGDSAAYFCASSPVQGAPEAFFGQGTRLTVV.

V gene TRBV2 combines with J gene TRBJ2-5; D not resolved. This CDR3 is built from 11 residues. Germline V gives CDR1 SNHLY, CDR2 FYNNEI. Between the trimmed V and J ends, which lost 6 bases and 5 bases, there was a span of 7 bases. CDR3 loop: CASRTRETQYF. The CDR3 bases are TGTGCCAGCAGGACCAGGGAGACCCAGTACTTC.

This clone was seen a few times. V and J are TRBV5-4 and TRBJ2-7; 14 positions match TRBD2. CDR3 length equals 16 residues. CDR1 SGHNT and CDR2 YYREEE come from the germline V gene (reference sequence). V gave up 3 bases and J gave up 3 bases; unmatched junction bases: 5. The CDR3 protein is CASSSGLAGGYYEQYF. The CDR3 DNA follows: TGTGCCAGCAGCTCCGGACTAGCGGGGGGATACTACGAGCAGTACTTC.

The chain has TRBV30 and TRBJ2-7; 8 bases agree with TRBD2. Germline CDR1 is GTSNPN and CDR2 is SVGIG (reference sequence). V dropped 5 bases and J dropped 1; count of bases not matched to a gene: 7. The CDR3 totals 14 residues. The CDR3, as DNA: TGTGCCTGGGCCCCGGGGGGGGGTTCCTACGAGCAGTACTTC. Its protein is CAWAPGGGSYEQYF.

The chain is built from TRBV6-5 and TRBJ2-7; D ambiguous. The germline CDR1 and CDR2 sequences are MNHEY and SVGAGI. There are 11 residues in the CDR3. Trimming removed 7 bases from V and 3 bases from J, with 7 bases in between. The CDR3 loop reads CASKSNYEQYF. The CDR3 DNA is TGTGCCAGCAAGAGTAACTACGAGCAGTACTTC.

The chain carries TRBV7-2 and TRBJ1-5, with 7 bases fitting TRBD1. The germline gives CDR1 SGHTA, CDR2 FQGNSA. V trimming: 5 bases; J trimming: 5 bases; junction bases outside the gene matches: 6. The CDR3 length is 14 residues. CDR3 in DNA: TGTGCCAGCAGCCCAGGGGGGCCCGATCAGCCCCAGCATTTT. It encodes CASSPGGPDQPQHF. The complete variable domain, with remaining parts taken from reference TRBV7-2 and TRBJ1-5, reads GAGVSQSPSNKVTEKGKDVELRCDPISGHTALYWYRQSLGQGLEFLIYFQGNSAPDKSGLPSDRFSAERTGGSVSTLTIQRTQQEDSAVYLCASSPGGPDQPQHFGDGTRLSIL.

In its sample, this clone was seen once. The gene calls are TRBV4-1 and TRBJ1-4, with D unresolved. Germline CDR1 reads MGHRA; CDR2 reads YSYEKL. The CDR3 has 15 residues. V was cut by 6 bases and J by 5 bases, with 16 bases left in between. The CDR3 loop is CASSSLGLPNEKLFF. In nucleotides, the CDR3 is TGCGCCAGCAGTTCCCTGGGCCTACCCAATGAAAAACTGTTTTTT.

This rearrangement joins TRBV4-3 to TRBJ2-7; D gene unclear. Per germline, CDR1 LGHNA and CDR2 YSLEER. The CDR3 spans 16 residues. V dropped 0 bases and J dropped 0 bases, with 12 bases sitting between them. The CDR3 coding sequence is TGCGCCAGCAGCCAAGATCCCGCAGGCAACTCCTACGAGCAGTACTTC. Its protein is CASSQDPAGNSYEQYF.

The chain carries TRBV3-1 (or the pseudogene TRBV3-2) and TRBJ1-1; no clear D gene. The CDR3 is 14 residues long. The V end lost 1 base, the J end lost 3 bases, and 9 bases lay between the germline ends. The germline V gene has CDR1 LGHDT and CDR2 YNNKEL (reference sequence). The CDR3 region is CASSQGAGYTEAFF. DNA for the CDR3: TGTGCCAGCAGCCAAGGCGCAGGATACACTGAAGCTTTCTTT.

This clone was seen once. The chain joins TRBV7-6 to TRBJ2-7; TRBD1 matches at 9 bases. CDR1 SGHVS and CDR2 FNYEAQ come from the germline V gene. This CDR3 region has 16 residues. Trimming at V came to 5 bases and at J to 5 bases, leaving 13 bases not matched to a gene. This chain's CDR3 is CASSARTGQGPNEQYF. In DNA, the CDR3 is TGTGCCAGCAGCGCGCGAACGGGACAGGGTCCCAACGAGCAGTACTTC.

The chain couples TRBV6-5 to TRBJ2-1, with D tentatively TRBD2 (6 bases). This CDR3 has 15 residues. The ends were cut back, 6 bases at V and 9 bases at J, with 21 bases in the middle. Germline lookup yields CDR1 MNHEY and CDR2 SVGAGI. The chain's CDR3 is CASRPRLVGVAEQFF. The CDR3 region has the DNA TGTGCCAGCAGACCGCGACTAGTCGGGGTGGCTGAGCAGTTCTTC.

The CDR3, as DNA: TGTGCCAGTAGTATAAGACAGGGGACCGGCGATGAGCAGTTCTTC. Translated: CASSIRQGTGDEQFF. This chain uses TRBV19 with TRBJ2-1; 8 bases match TRBD1. The CDR3 covers 15 residues. V trimming: 2 bases; J trimming: 8 bases; junction bases outside the gene matches: 8. The germline CDR1 and CDR2 sequences are LNHDA and SQIVND (reference sequence).

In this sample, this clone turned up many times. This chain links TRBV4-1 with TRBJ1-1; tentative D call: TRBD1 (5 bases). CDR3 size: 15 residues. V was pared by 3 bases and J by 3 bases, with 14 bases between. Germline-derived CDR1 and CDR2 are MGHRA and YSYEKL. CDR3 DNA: TGCGCCAGCAGCCAGGGCAGGGATCGGGACACTGAAGCTTTCTTT. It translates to CASSQGRDRDTEAFF.

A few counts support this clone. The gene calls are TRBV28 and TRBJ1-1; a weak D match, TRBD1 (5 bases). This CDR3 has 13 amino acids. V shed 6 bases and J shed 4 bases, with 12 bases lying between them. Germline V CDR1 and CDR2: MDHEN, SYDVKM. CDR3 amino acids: CASRGGWSTEAFF. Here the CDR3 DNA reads TGTGCCAGCAGGGGGGGGTGGAGCACTGAAGCTTTCTTT.

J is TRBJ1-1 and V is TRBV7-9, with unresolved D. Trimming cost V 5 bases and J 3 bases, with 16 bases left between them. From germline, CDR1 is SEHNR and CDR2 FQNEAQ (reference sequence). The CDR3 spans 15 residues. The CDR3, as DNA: TGTGCCAGCAGCCCAAACGGGGTAGAGGACACTGAAGCTTTCTTT. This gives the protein CASSPNGVEDTEAFF.